This is a list of T cell receptor beta chains from one sample in a study of blood T cell repertoires in COVID-19. Some clones are missing from TCRdb's copy, which holds only in-frame ones; the method was immunoSEQ multiplex PCR. The sample has 60,000 to 90,000 clones, 85% seen once. The sample consisted of peripheral blood. The source is a man aged 55 to 70 with COVID-19, enrolled during active disease. Both conserved end residues are part of each CDR3. The D gene is left open where the match is weak. A clone size is listed for some rows: how often the clone was seen (once, few, many), or a class if it is expanded.

j_gene: TRBJ1-5
d_gene: -
v_gene: TRBV24-1
abundance: -
CDR3nt: TGTGCCACCAGTGTAGGGGGCAATCAGCCCCAGCATTTT
CDR3aa: CATSVGGNQPQHF

j_gene: TRBJ1-1
d_gene: TRBD1
v_gene: TRBV7-9
abundance: -
CDR3nt: TGTGCCAGCACTCGTGGACAGGGAGTGTTAGCTTTCTTT
CDR3aa: CASTRGQGVLAFF

j_gene: TRBJ1-1
d_gene: -
v_gene: TRBV9
abundance: few
CDR3nt: TGTGCCAGCAGCGTGGGAGGGGGGACCATGAACACTGAAGCTTTCTTT
CDR3aa: CASSVGGGTMNTEAFF

j_gene: TRBJ1-3
d_gene: -
v_gene: TRBV5-4
abundance: once
CDR3nt: TGTGCCAGCAGCTCAGACATCCGCTCTGGAAACACCATATATTTT
CDR3aa: CASSSDIRSGNTIYF

j_gene: TRBJ2-5
d_gene: -
v_gene: TRBV5-6
abundance: few
CDR3nt: TGTGCCAGCAGCCGAAACGTGCTTCCAGGGACCCAGTACTTC
CDR3aa: CASSRNVLPGTQYF

j_gene: TRBJ1-5
d_gene: -
v_gene: TRBV2
abundance: -
CDR3nt: TGTGCCAGCAGTGAAGCCTCAGAGGCTCAGCCCCAGCATTTT
CDR3aa: CASSEASEAQPQHF

j_gene: TRBJ2-1
d_gene: TRBD1
v_gene: TRBV24-1
abundance: -
CDR3nt: TGTGCCACCAGTCCGGTTACCGGGACAGAGAACAATGAGCAGTTCTTC
CDR3aa: CATSPVTGTENNEQFF

j_gene: TRBJ2-7
d_gene: TRBD2
v_gene: TRBV29-1
abundance: -
CDR3nt: TGCAGCGTTGAGGGGGGGGGCGAGCAGTACTTC
CDR3aa: CSVEGGGEQYF

j_gene: TRBJ2-1
d_gene: TRBD1
v_gene: TRBV7-9
abundance: few
CDR3nt: TGTGCCAGCAGCCCTTTCCAGGGGATAGGGGGCGATGAGCAGTTCTTC
CDR3aa: CASSPFQGIGGDEQFF

j_gene: TRBJ1-3
d_gene: TRBD1
v_gene: TRBV4-1
abundance: -
CDR3nt: TGCGCCAGCAGCCAAGATCGACAGGGTGTCTCTGGAAACACCATATATTTT
CDR3aa: CASSQDRQGVSGNTIYF

j_gene: TRBJ1-5
d_gene: TRBD1
v_gene: TRBV18
abundance: -
CDR3nt: TGTGCCAGCTCACCACCGAACAGGGGGAATCAGCCCCAGCATTTT
CDR3aa: CASSPPNRGNQPQHF

j_gene: TRBJ2-5
d_gene: TRBD1
v_gene: TRBV12-5
abundance: -
CDR3nt: TGTGCTAGTGGTTTGGGACAGGGAGAAGAGACCCAGTACTTC
CDR3aa: CASGLGQGEETQYF

j_gene: TRBJ2-3
d_gene: TRBD2
v_gene: TRBV27
abundance: once
CDR3nt: TGTGCCAGCAGTCGCCTCCCGGGACTAGCGGGGGGGTCCGCGGATACGCAGTATTTT
CDR3aa: CASSRLPGLAGGSADTQYF

j_gene: TRBJ1-1
d_gene: TRBD1
v_gene: TRBV10-3
abundance: -
CDR3nt: TGTGCCATCAGTGAGTCTGGGACAGGGTACGCTTTCTTT
CDR3aa: CAISESGTGYAFF

j_gene: TRBJ2-7
d_gene: TRBD2
v_gene: TRBV5-5
abundance: -
CDR3nt: TGTGCCAGCAGCACCTCCCCAGCGGGGGGGACCTACGAGCAGTACTTC
CDR3aa: CASSTSPAGGTYEQYF

j_gene: TRBJ1-4
d_gene: TRBD1
v_gene: TRBV4-1
abundance: -
CDR3nt: TGCGCCAGCAGCACGGACAGGGTTAATGAAAAACTGTTTTTT
CDR3aa: CASSTDRVNEKLFF

j_gene: TRBJ1-5
d_gene: -
v_gene: TRBV18
abundance: -
CDR3nt: TGTGCCAGCTCACCAAACGAGGATCAGCCCCAGCATTTT
CDR3aa: CASSPNEDQPQHF

j_gene: TRBJ1-1
d_gene: -
v_gene: TRBV28
abundance: -
CDR3nt: TGTGCCACCTCGGGACAGAACACTGAAGCTTTCTTT
CDR3aa: CATSGQNTEAFF

j_gene: TRBJ1-1
d_gene: -
v_gene: TRBV11-3
abundance: -
CDR3nt: TGTGCCAGCAGCCTGGGTCGGGGGATCGCTGAAGCTTTCTTT
CDR3aa: CASSLGRGIAEAFF

j_gene: TRBJ2-5
d_gene: -
v_gene: TRBV2
abundance: -
CDR3nt: TGTGCCAGCAGGGACAGACAAGAGACCCAGTACTTC
CDR3aa: CASRDRQETQYF

j_gene: TRBJ2-7
d_gene: -
v_gene: TRBV11-2
abundance: -
CDR3nt: TGTGCCAGCAGCTTAGTCGGGACTGCCTCCTACGAGCAGTACTTC
CDR3aa: CASSLVGTASYEQYF

j_gene: TRBJ1-1
d_gene: TRBD1
v_gene: TRBV2
abundance: -
CDR3nt: TGTGCCAGTAAGACAGGGGGGAACACTGAAGCTTTCTTT
CDR3aa: CASKTGGNTEAFF

j_gene: TRBJ1-2
d_gene: -
v_gene: TRBV5-4
abundance: -
CDR3nt: TGTGCCAGCAGCTTGGAACGGGGGGATGGCTACACCTTC
CDR3aa: CASSLERGDGYTF

j_gene: TRBJ1-3
d_gene: -
v_gene: TRBV19
abundance: -
CDR3nt: TGTGCCAGTAGTGACAGTTCGGGTGGAAACACCATATATTTT
CDR3aa: CASSDSSGGNTIYF

j_gene: TRBJ1-1
d_gene: TRBD1
v_gene: TRBV9
abundance: -
CDR3nt: TGTGCCAGCAGCGCAGGACAGGGGGCCACTGAAGCTTTCTTT
CDR3aa: CASSAGQGATEAFF

j_gene: TRBJ2-5
d_gene: TRBD2
v_gene: TRBV5-4
abundance: -
CDR3nt: TGTGCCAGCAGCTTGACTAGCGGGGGGGGAATCTTGGGAGAGACCCAGTACTTC
CDR3aa: CASSLTSGGGILGETQYF

j_gene: TRBJ1-1
d_gene: TRBD1
v_gene: TRBV18
abundance: once
CDR3nt: TGTGCCAGCTCAGTGACAGGGGAGGACACTGAAGCTTTCTTT
CDR3aa: CASSVTGEDTEAFF

j_gene: TRBJ1-6
d_gene: -
v_gene: TRBV6-5
abundance: -
CDR3nt: TGTGCCAGCAGTTACCTCAGGGGTGCCGATTCACCCCTCCACTTT
CDR3aa: CASSYLRGADSPLHF

j_gene: TRBJ1-4
d_gene: TRBD1
v_gene: TRBV18
abundance: -
CDR3nt: TGTGCCAGCTCACCTAACCGGGACAGAATAACCGAAAAACTGTTTTTT
CDR3aa: CASSPNRDRITEKLFF

j_gene: TRBJ1-1
d_gene: -
v_gene: TRBV29-1
abundance: -
CDR3nt: TGCAGCGGTATGAACACTGAAGCTTTCTTT
CDR3aa: CSGMNTEAFF

j_gene: TRBJ2-1
d_gene: TRBD2
v_gene: TRBV6-1
abundance: -
CDR3nt: TGTGCCAGCAGTGAGGCGCCGGGGACTAGCGGGGGGGCGCGTAATGAGCAGTTCTTC
CDR3aa: CASSEAPGTSGGARNEQFF

j_gene: TRBJ2-3
d_gene: TRBD2
v_gene: TRBV5-4
abundance: once
CDR3nt: TGTGCCAGCAGCTTGGCTAGCGGGAGTGATGGAGATACGCAGTATTTT
CDR3aa: CASSLASGSDGDTQYF

j_gene: TRBJ2-7
d_gene: -
v_gene: TRBV29-1
abundance: -
CDR3nt: TGCAGCGCCCTTCCCGGGGTGGGAAGAGAGCAGTACTTC
CDR3aa: CSALPGVGREQYF

j_gene: TRBJ2-1
d_gene: -
v_gene: TRBV4-1
abundance: -
CDR3nt: TGCGCCAGCAGCCAAGATGGAGGGTCAGTCTACAATGAGCAGTTCTTC
CDR3aa: CASSQDGGSVYNEQFF

j_gene: TRBJ1-3
d_gene: TRBD1
v_gene: TRBV12-3/TRBV12-4
abundance: -
CDR3nt: TGTGCCAGCAACCAGGGGGATGGAAACACCATATATTTT
CDR3aa: CASNQGDGNTIYF

j_gene: TRBJ2-7
d_gene: -
v_gene: TRBV11-2
abundance: -
CDR3nt: TGTGCCAGCAGCACCCCTAGAGGGAGGGGGAACGAGCAGTACTTC
CDR3aa: CASSTPRGRGNEQYF